Shown below are 25 T cell receptor beta chains from a single sample sequenced in a study of T-cell memory formation after mild COVID-19. TCRdb re-derived calls from the 5' RACE reads in MiXCR, one entry per CDR3 protein. This table has about 130,000 distinct CDR3 sequences, about a sixth appearing once. The sample consisted of PBMCs or a T cell subset sorted from them (not recorded which). The receptors were sampled from a man younger than 30 who had mild COVID-19 (a few samples of this study predate the infection). Cell type and time point are not known.

This clonotype occurred a few times. The V gene is TRBV7-8, the J gene TRBJ1-5, with TRBD1 as a possible D gene (6 bases). This CDR3 spans 16 amino acids. Germline V CDR1 and CDR2: SGHVS, FQNEAQ. V was clipped by 5 bases and J by 0 bases, with 14 bases between them. CDR3 residues: CASSAYRVPSNQPQHF. The DNA for the CDR3 is TGTGCCAGCAGCGCGTACAGGGTACCTAGCAATCAGCCCCAGCATTTT.

The CDR3 protein is CASSYSPIGTDTQYF. The CDR3 nucleotides read TGTGCCAGCAGTTACTCCCCGATAGGGACAGATACGCAGTATTTT. This chain joins TRBV12-3 or TRBV12-4 and TRBJ2-3; no clear D gene. CDR3 length: 15 residues. Between the trimmed V and J ends, which lost 4 bases and 3 bases, there was a span of 14 bases.

This clonotype was found a few times. The chain joins TRBV12-3 or TRBV12-4 to TRBJ1-6; 10 nucleotides agree with TRBD1. With 6 bases clipped from V and 8 bases from J, the junction kept 13 bases outside the gene matches. The length of the CDR3 is 17 residues. CDR3 DNA sequence: TGTGCCAGCAGGCCCGGGACAGGGGCTAAGGGGGATTCACCCCTCCACTTT. Its translation is CASRPGTGAKGDSPLHF.

This clonotype showed up just a few times. This sequence joins TRBV29-1 and TRBJ1-1; D possibly corresponds to TRBD1 (6 bases). Germline CDR1 SQVTM, CDR2 ANQGSEA. Trimming took 4 bases from V and 12 from J, leaving 18 bases between them. The CDR3 is 12 amino acids. The CDR3 region is CSVAAGDTGSFF. The DNA of the CDR3 is TGCAGCGTTGCAGCCGGGGACACGGGATCTTTCTTT.

This clonotype turned up a few times. This chain uses TRBV7-2 with TRBJ2-7, with D possibly matching TRBD2 (5 bases). Germline CDR1 is SGHTA and CDR2 is FQGNSA. The CDR3 has 12 residues. V was pared by 8 bases and J by 0 bases, with 8 bases between. The CDR3 DNA follows: TGTGCCAGCCGGGATGACTCCTACGAGCAGTACTTC. Translated, it gives CASRDDSYEQYF.

This clonotype was counted between two and nine times. The chain employs TRBV6-2 or TRBV6-3 and TRBJ2-6; perhaps TRBD1 as D (5 bases). CDR1 is MNHEY, CDR2 SVGEGT, per germline. The V and J ends lost 5 bases and 0 bases respectively, with 5 bases between them. The CDR3 spans 14 residues. The CDR3: CASSRGSGANVLTF. Written as DNA, the CDR3 is TGTGCCAGCAGTAGGGGCTCTGGGGCCAACGTCCTGACTTTC.

V and J are TRBV7-2 and TRBJ1-6; D call uncertain. V was clipped by 1 base and J by 10 bases, with 11 bases between them. CDR1 and CDR2 (germline): SGHTA, FQGNSA. The CDR3 is 14 residues long. Written as DNA, the CDR3 is TGTGCCAGCAGCTTAGGACATGGGATATCACCCCTCCACTTT. Protein: CASSLGHGISPLHF.

This clonotype has a handful of counts. The rearrangement links TRBV5-1 to TRBJ2-7, with D tentatively TRBD1 (6 bases). Per germline, CDR1 SGHRS and CDR2 YFSETQ. Trimming removed 2 bases at V and 2 bases at J, with 29 bases between. The CDR3 consists of 20 residues. The CDR3 region has the DNA TGCGCCAGCAGCTTTCGCAGCCGGGACATTCGTAAGGCCGGGACCTACGAGCAGTACTTC. Translating gives CASSFRSRDIRKAGTYEQYF.

The chain is built from TRBV18 and TRBJ2-1; D may correspond to TRBD1 or TRBD2 (5 bases each). This CDR3 region has 13 residues. Trimming removed 3 bases from V and 6 bases from J, with 9 bases in between. The germline V gene has CDR1 KGHSH and CDR2 LQKENI. The CDR3 spells CASSPQGRNEQFF. The CDR3 DNA reads TGTGCCAGCTCACCGCAGGGACGCAATGAGCAGTTCTTC.

The sample holds a few counts of this clonotype. V and J are TRBV5-4 and TRBJ1-6; 10 nucleotides line up with TRBD1. The CDR3 loop spans 16 amino acids. Trimming took 1 base from V and 9 from J; bases not matched to a gene: 7. Per germline, CDR1 SGHNT and CDR2 YYREEE (reference sequence). CDR3 DNA sequence: TGTGCCAGCAGCTTGCCCACGGGACAGGGGTCTTCACCCCTCCACTTT. The encoded protein is CASSLPTGQGSSPLHF. Combining the CDR3 with reference TRBV5-4 and TRBJ1-6 gives the whole variable domain ETGVTQSPTHLIKTRGQQVTLRCSSQSGHNTVSWYQQALGQGPQFIFQYYREEENGRGNFPPRFSGLQFPNYSSELNVNALELDDSALYLCASSLPTGQGSSPLHFGNGTRLTVT.

This clonotype has just a few counts. The V call is TRBV7-3, the J call TRBJ1-1; D is perhaps TRBD1 (5 bases). This CDR3 has 13 residues. The V gene lost 6 bases and the J gene lost 4 bases, with 12 bases spanning the gap. Per germline, CDR1 SGHTA and CDR2 FQGTGA. The CDR3 DNA reads as TGTGCCAGCAGTCCAGGGTGGGGCACTGAAGCTTTCTTT. It is translated as CASSPGWGTEAFF.

This chain connects TRBV3-1 to TRBJ2-5, with unresolved D. Germline V CDR1 and CDR2: LGHDT, YNNKEL (reference sequence). V lost 1 base, J lost 3 bases, and 9 bases lay in between. This CDR3 is 14 amino acids long. The CDR3 here is CASSQAGGEETQYF. Written as DNA, the CDR3 is TGTGCCAGCAGCCAAGCTGGCGGAGAAGAGACCCAGTACTTC.

This clonotype was seen only a few times. The chain is built from TRBV5-5 and TRBJ1-2; no definite D call. Trimming removed 2 bases from V and 1 base from J, with 3 bases in between. The V gene's germline CDR1 is SGHKS and CDR2 YYEKEE (reference sequence). The CDR3 runs to 12 residues. The CDR3 region has the DNA TGTGCCAGCAGCTTAGTTAACTATGGCTACACCTTC. This gives the protein CASSLVNYGYTF.

This clonotype was counted at least ten times. The V gene is TRBV5-1, the J gene TRBJ2-3, with D uncertain. Germline assignment: CDR1 SGHRS and CDR2 YFSETQ. The CDR3 is 15 amino acids. Trimming shortened V by 4 bases and J by 3 bases, and 15 bases separated the two germline ends. In DNA, the CDR3 is TGCGCCAGCAGCCCAAACCCGGCTACTACAGATACGCAGTATTTT. It is translated as CASSPNPATTDTQYF.

The genes are TRBV12-5 and TRBJ2-1, with D maybe TRBD1 (5 bases). Germline V CDR1 and CDR2: LGHNT, FRNRAP. Trimming shortened V by 3 bases and J by 6 bases, and 12 bases separated the two germline ends. CDR3 length: 14 residues. The CDR3 DNA follows: TGTGCTAGTGGTTTTGGGCAGGGTGGCAATGAGCAGTTCTTC. Residues: CASGFGQGGNEQFF.

The table lists this clonotype with many counts. The chain joins TRBV20-1 to TRBJ1-2, with D hard to call. Trimming took off 6 bases at V and 0 bases at J, with 8 bases between the two ends. The CDR3 has 12 amino acids. Germline V gene data show CDR1 as DFQATT and CDR2 as SNEGSKA (reference sequence). The CDR3 sequence: CSAAGSNYGYTF. The CDR3 bases are TGCAGTGCAGCAGGATCTAACTATGGCTACACCTTC.

This rearrangement joins TRBV9 to TRBJ1-2, with 9 nucleotides matching TRBD1. Germline V gives CDR1 SGDLS, CDR2 YYNGEE. V trimming: 0 bases; J trimming: 5 bases; junction bases outside the gene matches: 8. The CDR3 loop spans 16 amino acids. Written as DNA, the CDR3 is TGTGCCAGCAGCGTAGGGGGGACAGGGTCGAAGTATGGCTACACCTTC. It is translated as CASSVGGTGSKYGYTF.

This clonotype was detected many times. The chain has TRBV5-1 and TRBJ2-7, with a weak D call TRBD2 (5 bases). This CDR3 has 14 residues. Germline CDR1 is SGHRS and CDR2 is YFSETQ. Trimming took off 4 bases at V and 5 bases at J, with 16 bases between the two ends. Here the CDR3 DNA reads TGCGCCAGCAGCCCCGGCGGACTCGGGAACGAGCAGTACTTC. It yields the protein CASSPGGLGNEQYF.

V is TRBV3-1 and J is TRBJ1-5, with a tentative D call TRBD1 (5 bases). V lost 4 bases, J lost 4 bases, and 11 bases lay in between. Germline V lookup: CDR1 LGHDT, CDR2 YNNKEL (reference sequence). CDR3 size: 14 residues. In nucleotides, the CDR3 is TGTGCCAGCAGCCTGGGGACGGGGAATCAGCCCCAGCATTTT. Its translation is CASSLGTGNQPQHF.

This clonotype was seen more than once but under ten times. The CDR3 DNA reads as TGTGCCAGCAGTACCACTAGCGGGGGGAACCACGAGCAGTACTTC. Its translation: CASSTTSGGNHEQYF. This rearrangement joins TRBV27 to TRBJ2-7, with 12 bases matching TRBD2. Germline loops: CDR1 MNHEY, CDR2 SMNVEV (reference sequence). The ends lost 5 bases at V and 5 bases at J; junction bases unmatched: 7. This CDR3 comprises 15 residues.

This chain links TRBV6-2 or TRBV6-3 with TRBJ2-7; D remains ambiguous. The V gene's germline CDR1 is MNHEY and CDR2 SVGEGT. V gave up 8 bases and J gave up 2 bases, with 10 bases separating them. The CDR3 spans 12 residues. CDR3 DNA sequence: TGTGCCAGCTCGAACTGGGCCTACGAGCAGTACTTC. Protein product: CASSNWAYEQYF.

This clonotype has only one observation. The CDR3 DNA reads TGTGCCAGCAGTTCCGGACTCAACTCCTACGAGCAGTACTTC. Its protein product is CASSSGLNSYEQYF. The chain links TRBV12-3 or TRBV12-4 to TRBJ2-7; possible D gene TRBD2, 5 bases. The CDR3 consists of 14 residues. V lost 4 bases, J lost 0 bases, and 10 bases lay in between.

This clonotype was detected ten times or more. The gene calls are TRBV28 and TRBJ1-5; D is unresolved. This CDR3 has 12 amino acids. Germline V lookup: CDR1 MDHEN, CDR2 SYDVKM. The V gene lost 3 bases and the J gene lost 6 bases, with 6 bases spanning the gap. Here the CDR3 DNA reads TGTGCCAGCAGTTTTAGTGGTCAGCCCCAGCATTTT. It translates to CASSFSGQPQHF.

V is TRBV7-9 and J is TRBJ2-7, with a possible D match to TRBD1 (6 bases). The CDR3 sequence is 15 residues long. Germline V gene lookup returns CDR1 SEHNR and CDR2 FQNEAQ (reference sequence). Trimming stripped 1 base from V and 0 bases from J, with 10 bases between. The CDR3 DNA follows: TGTGCCAGCAGCTTAGTGGACAGCAGCTCCTACGAGCAGTACTTC. Its protein product is CASSLVDSSSYEQYF.

The chain employs TRBV4-2 and TRBJ1-5, with 8 bases identical to TRBD1. After removal of 5 bases from V and 0 bases from J, the junction contained 3 bases not matched to a gene. The V gene's germline CDR1 is LGHNA and CDR2 YNFKEQ. This CDR3 spans 15 amino acids. This chain's CDR3 is CASSGQGLSNQPQHF. In DNA form, the CDR3 reads TGTGCCAGCAGCGGACAGGGCCTTAGCAATCAGCCCCAGCATTTT.